These 17 T cell receptor beta chains were all obtained from the same sample, sequenced in a study of radiation and T cells in renal cell carcinoma. Measured with immunoSEQ multiplex PCR; TCRdb has only the in-frame clones, and not every one. This table has some 130,000 clones, approximately 80% appearing once. Described time point: blood 2 weeks post-SBRT. Specified treatment: 15 Gy SBRT to primary tumor, nephrectomy 4 weeks later. The source material was blood, sampled from a patient whose treatment included radiotherapy and nephrectomy. The receptors shown here come from a woman aged 55-69 years with renal cell carcinoma.

The chain joins TRBV14 to TRBJ2-3; tentatively, D is TRBD2 (5 bases). Germline V gives CDR1 SGHDN, CDR2 FVKESK. There are 13 residues in the CDR3. Trimming removed 0 bases at V and 8 bases at J, with 9 bases between. For the CDR3, the DNA is TGTGCCAGCAGCCAAGACCGGCGGGTTACGCAGTATTTT. It encodes CASSQDRRVTQYF.

This clone has just one count. The chain links TRBV5-1 to TRBJ2-7; tentatively, D is TRBD2 (5 bases). Trimming cost V 5 bases and J 1 base, with 16 bases left between them. CDR3 length: 15 amino acids. Per the germline V gene, CDR1 is SGHRS and CDR2 is YFSETQ. Written as DNA, the CDR3 is TGCGCCAGCAGTAGTTCCGAGGGCAGATCCTACGAGCAGTACTTC. Protein sequence: CASSSSEGRSYEQYF.

This chain links TRBV18 with TRBJ1-2, with a weak D call TRBD1 (6 bases). Germline V gene lookup returns CDR1 KGHSH and CDR2 LQKENI. This CDR3 has 13 residues. Trimming removed 3 bases at V and 3 bases at J, with 8 bases between. CDR3 protein: CASSPPGDYGYTF. CDR3 bases: TGTGCCAGCTCACCCCCAGGGGACTATGGCTACACCTTC.

The CDR3 here is CASSLDSGANNSPLHF. CDR3 bases: TGTGCCAGCAGTTTAGACTCGGGGGCGAATAATTCACCCCTCCACTTT. The rearrangement uses TRBV27 and TRBJ1-6; D is perhaps TRBD1 (6 bases). The CDR3 is 16 amino acids. The germline CDR1 and CDR2 sequences are MNHEY and SMNVEV (reference sequence). Trimming pared 2 bases from V and 5 bases from J, leaving 13 bases between.

In its sample, this clone was seen once. The chain is built from TRBV10-2 and TRBJ2-7; 7 nucleotides match TRBD2. There are 12 residues in the CDR3. With V trimmed by 6 bases and J by 3 bases, 2 bases remained unmatched. Germline V gene sequence: CDR1 WSHSY, CDR2 SAAADI. The CDR3 here is CASSSSGYEQYF. The CDR3 bases are TGCGCCAGCAGCTCTAGCGGCTACGAGCAGTACTTC.

The chain has TRBV5-1 and TRBJ1-5, with D hard to call. The CDR3 has 16 residues. Germline V gives CDR1 SGHRS, CDR2 YFSETQ. Trimming shortened V by 4 bases and J by 6 bases, and 20 bases separated the two germline ends. CDR3 DNA sequence: TGCGCCAGCAGCACCACCGGACCTCAGCCCTCTCAGCCCCAGCATTTT. This sequence encodes CASSTTGPQPSQPQHF.

The sample holds one count of this clone. CDR3 sequence (DNA): TGTGCCAGCAGCTTAGGGGACATCTCCTACGAGCAGTACTTC. Translation gives CASSLGDISYEQYF. The chain links TRBV7-2 to TRBJ2-7; a possible D gene is TRBD1 (6 bases). This CDR3 has 14 amino acids. V lost 1 base to trimming and J lost 0 bases, with 7 bases between them. Germline values: CDR1 SGHTA, CDR2 FQGNSA.

The genes are TRBV27 and TRBJ1-2; D is perhaps TRBD1 (5 bases). Germline V gene lookup returns CDR1 MNHEY and CDR2 SMNVEV (reference sequence). The CDR3 runs to 15 residues. The V end lost 0 bases, the J end lost 6 bases, and 14 bases lay between the germline ends. The CDR3 DNA reads as TGTGCCAGCAGTTTATCCAGCGCAGGGCCAAATGGCTACACCTTC. Amino acids: CASSLSSAGPNGYTF.

The gene calls are TRBV4-1 and TRBJ2-1; the D gene is possibly TRBD2 (6 bases). V lost 3 bases and J 7 bases, leaving 16 bases between the germline ends. The CDR3 is 15 amino acids. Germline CDR1 and CDR2: MGHRA and YSYEKL. CDR3 nucleotide sequence: TGCGCCAGCAGCCAGGGGCTACGCGGGGATAATGAGCAGTTCTTC. Encoded protein: CASSQGLRGDNEQFF.

The CDR3 bases are TGTGCCACCACCCGGGACAGGGTAGTGGACACTGAAGCTTTCTTT. It translates to CATTRDRVVDTEAFF. The chain joins TRBV2 to TRBJ1-1, with 9 bases matching TRBD1. Trimming removed 10 bases from V and 3 bases from J; junction bases left unmatched: 12. The CDR3 covers 15 residues. Germline V gene lookup returns CDR1 SNHLY and CDR2 FYNNEI.

This clone was seen once. V gene TRBV5-8 combines with J gene TRBJ1-2, with D possibly TRBD1 on 6 matching bases. This CDR3 is 13 amino acids long. V shed 8 bases and J shed 7 bases, with 18 bases lying between them. Germline assignment: CDR1 SGHTS and CDR2 YDEGEE. The CDR3 region is CARSTGRGFGYTF. CDR3 coding DNA: TGTGCCAGGTCAACGGGCAGGGGTTTTGGCTACACCTTC.

The genes are TRBV7-9 and TRBJ1-1, with D possibly being TRBD1 (6 bases). Deletions cut 6 bases from V and 0 bases from J, with 14 bases between. The CDR3 length is 15 residues. Germline CDR1 SEHNR, CDR2 FQNEAQ (reference sequence). For the CDR3, the DNA is TGTGCCAGCAGTTTAAATGGACAGCTGAACACTGAAGCTTTCTTT. It codes for CASSLNGQLNTEAFF.

The chain combines TRBV5-1 with TRBJ1-2; a possible D gene is TRBD1 (5 bases). The CDR3 is 15 residues long. Germline V gene lookup returns CDR1 SGHRS and CDR2 YFSETQ. Trimming removed 0 bases from V and 2 bases from J, with 11 bases in between. CDR3 sequence: CASSLAGRENYGYTF. The CDR3 nucleotides read TGCGCCAGCAGCTTGGCGGGCAGGGAGAACTATGGCTACACCTTC.

This CDR3 reads CASSYSRWVNTEAFF. The CDR3 region has the DNA TGTGCCAGCAGTTACTCGAGGTGGGTGAACACTGAAGCTTTCTTT. The chain has TRBV6-6 and TRBJ1-1; D call uncertain. The CDR3 is made up of 15 amino acids. Between the trimmed V and J ends, which lost 0 bases and 0 bases, there was a span of 8 bases. Germline V gene lookup returns CDR1 MNHNY and CDR2 SVGAGI (reference sequence).

This CDR3 is CASSPPVTGNTIYF. The DNA of the CDR3 is TGTGCCAGCAGTCCCCCGGTAACTGGAAACACCATATATTTT. The chain uses TRBV6-6 and TRBJ1-3; D is undetermined. Germline values: CDR1 MNHNY, CDR2 SVGAGI (reference sequence). V shed 5 bases and J shed 2 bases, with 10 bases lying between them. The CDR3 contains 14 residues.

This clone was seen more than once but under ten times. V usage is TRBV7-2 and J usage is TRBJ2-3; D is ambiguous. V lost 3 bases and J lost 4, with 20 bases in between. The CDR3 runs 17 residues. Per the germline V gene, CDR1 is SGHTA and CDR2 is FQGNSA. CDR3 nucleotides: TGTGCCAGCAGCTTTCTTTTAGAACCCCCATTGGCAGATACGCAGTATTTT. It codes for CASSFLLEPPLADTQYF.

The chain has TRBV28 and TRBJ2-7; D is unresolved. The CDR3 consists of 11 residues. V was clipped by 6 bases and J by 4 bases, with 7 bases between them. CDR1 and CDR2 from the germline V gene are MDHEN and SYDVKM. DNA for the CDR3: TGTGCCAGCAGAAACGTATACGAGCAGTACTTC. Protein product: CASRNVYEQYF.